What follows are 21 T cell receptor beta chains derived from one specimen sequenced in a study of OX40 agonist ivuxolimab in advanced cancers. Library generation was performed with the immunoSEQ multiplex PCR assay. TCRdb took this table from immuneACCESS and kept in-frame rearrangements with V and J called. Such tables lack part of the clones; where checked against another copy, unresolved V genes explain under half of the gap, and the rest is unexplained. This sample lists roughly 66,000 clones; around 83% were detected once. About 0.42% of the sample rests with the top ten. Here the sequenced sample was CD4+ or CD8+ T cells sorted from blood, taken in a trial of the OX40 agonist ivuxolimab. Source of these receptors: an adult with an advanced solid tumor such as melanoma, head and neck, liver or kidney cancer.

This clone was seen at least ten times. The chain has TRBV5-1 and TRBJ2-6, with TRBD1 as a possible D gene (6 bases). In germline, CDR1 is SGHRS, CDR2 YFSETQ. This CDR3 is built from 18 residues. The V end was cut by 4 bases, the J end by 0 bases, with 17 bases between. CDR3 sequence (DNA): TGCGCCAGCAGCCTAAACCTACAGGGTGGCTCTGGGGCCAACGTCCTGACTTTC. Amino acids: CASSLNLQGGSGANVLTF.

This clone occurred a few times. The chain employs TRBV7-8 and TRBJ2-3, with a tentative D call TRBD2 (6 bases). Trimming shortened V by 4 bases and J by 1 base, and 12 bases separated the two germline ends. CDR3 size: 15 residues. Per the germline V gene, CDR1 is SGHVS and CDR2 is FQNEAQ. The CDR3 loop is CASSSTGLGTDTQYF. The DNA for the CDR3 is TGTGCCAGCAGCTCCACGGGACTTGGCACAGATACGCAGTATTTT.

This sequence joins TRBV18 and TRBJ2-4, with TRBD1 matching 7 bases. Germline lookup yields CDR1 KGHSH and CDR2 LQKENI. This CDR3 region has 14 residues. With 3 bases clipped from V and 7 bases from J, the junction kept 6 bases outside the gene matches. The CDR3 spells CASSPDRVGNIQYF. In nucleotides, the CDR3 is TGTGCCAGCTCACCCGACAGGGTCGGGAACATTCAGTACTTC.

This rearrangement joins TRBV28 to TRBJ2-6; TRBD1 is a possible D gene (5 bases). The CDR3 has 15 amino acids. Germline CDR1 MDHEN, CDR2 SYDVKM. V was clipped by 7 bases and J by 2 bases, with 12 bases between them. CDR3 sequence reads: CASTTDSAGANVLTF. The CDR3 bases are TGTGCCAGCACTACTGACAGCGCTGGGGCCAACGTCCTGACTTTC.

The V call is TRBV2, the J call TRBJ2-5; D gene ambiguous. The germline CDR1 and CDR2 sequences are SNHLY and FYNNEI. The CDR3 totals 11 residues. Trimming took 7 bases from V and 10 from J, leaving 13 bases between them. CDR3 sequence reads: CASMRYWDQYF. CDR3 DNA: TGTGCCAGCATGAGATACTGGGACCAGTACTTC.

This clone was found once. V usage is TRBV10-3 and J usage is TRBJ1-4; D ambiguous. CDR1 is ENHRY, CDR2 SYGVKD, per germline. V was shortened by 1 base and J by 12 bases, with 9 bases between the two germline ends. The CDR3 loop spans 12 amino acids. CDR3: CAISEYVGELFF. The CDR3 DNA sequence: TGTGCCATCAGTGAGTACGTCGGAGAACTGTTTTTT.

V is TRBV5-1 and J is TRBJ2-3; D is unresolved. The germline V and J ends were trimmed by 5 bases and 6 bases, with 22 bases remaining between them. The CDR3 length is 16 residues. Per the germline V gene, CDR1 is SGHRS and CDR2 is YFSETQ. The CDR3 nucleotides read TGCGCCAGCAGTCGCGTTCGGTCGGCCAACCATGATACGCAGTATTTT. The encoded protein is CASSRVRSANHDTQYF.

This chain uses TRBV5-6 with TRBJ2-2, with 8 bases fitting TRBD1. CDR1 SGHDT and CDR2 YYEEEE come from the germline V gene. Trimming removed 3 bases from V and 2 bases from J; junction bases left unmatched: 6. The CDR3 contains 16 residues. The CDR3 protein is CASSWTGPINTGELFF. CDR3 in DNA: TGTGCCAGCAGCTGGACAGGGCCTATCAACACCGGGGAGCTGTTTTTT.

The CDR3 region has the DNA TGTGCCAGCACGGGACTTAACACCGGGGAGCTGTTTTTT. This gives the protein CASTGLNTGELFF. This chain joins TRBV6-5 and TRBJ2-2, with a possible D match to TRBD2 (6 bases). The CDR3 loop spans 13 amino acids. From germline, CDR1 is MNHEY and CDR2 SVGAGI. Trimming took off 7 bases at V and 2 bases at J, with 8 bases between the two ends.

The rearrangement joins TRBV7-6 to TRBJ2-5, with D hard to call. Germline V lookup: CDR1 SGHVS, CDR2 FNYEAQ. CDR3 size: 14 residues. Trimming left V 2 bases short and J 1 base short, with 8 bases between. The CDR3 sequence is CASSLHLGQETQYF. CDR3 DNA: TGTGCCAGCAGCTTACATCTTGGCCAAGAGACCCAGTACTTC.

V gene TRBV4-1 combines with J gene TRBJ1-5; D is ambiguous. Germline V CDR1 and CDR2: MGHRA, YSYEKL. Trimming stripped 1 base from V and 9 bases from J, with 28 bases between. The CDR3 runs 19 residues. The CDR3 is CASSQGRTEGFGARAPQHF. DNA of the CDR3: TGCGCCAGCAGCCAAGGGCGCACTGAAGGGTTCGGTGCTCGGGCGCCCCAGCATTTT.

The rearrangement joins TRBV27 to TRBJ1-2; no clear D gene. The CDR3 length is 14 residues. V was clipped by 4 bases and J by 0 bases, with 9 bases between them. Germline V gene data show CDR1 as MNHEY and CDR2 as SMNVEV (reference sequence). CDR3 region: CASSSRTANYGYTF. Written as DNA, the CDR3 is TGTGCCAGCAGTTCGCGGACCGCTAACTATGGCTACACCTTC.

V and J are TRBV7-9 and TRBJ1-3, with unresolved D. Trimming removed 1 base at V and 3 bases at J, with 10 bases between. The CDR3 loop spans 15 amino acids. The germline gives CDR1 SEHNR, CDR2 FQNEAQ (reference sequence). CDR3 sequence reads: CASSLGSSGGNTIYF. In DNA, the CDR3 is TGTGCCAGCAGCTTAGGGAGTAGCGGTGGAAACACCATATATTTT.

The chain is built from TRBV25-1 and TRBJ2-5, with TRBD1 matching 7 bases. This CDR3 is built from 15 residues. Germline CDR1 reads MGHDK; CDR2 reads SYGVNS. V was clipped by 1 base and J by 3 bases; unmatched bases: 5. In nucleotides, the CDR3 is TGTGCCAGCAGTGAATTGAAACAGGGGAAAGAGACCCAGTACTTC. Residues: CASSELKQGKETQYF.

The chain employs TRBV7-2 and TRBJ1-2, with 12 bases that match TRBD1. CDR1 and CDR2 from the germline V gene are SGHTA and FQGNSA. This CDR3 is built from 16 residues. The V segment lost 5 bases and the J segment 7 bases; nucleotides outside the gene matches: 11. In DNA, the CDR3 is TGTGCCAGCAGCAATCGCCCGGGACAGGGGGCAGTTGGCTACACCTTC. This sequence encodes CASSNRPGQGAVGYTF.

CDR3 region: CASSRQGENIQYF. Written as DNA, the CDR3 is TGTGCCAGTAGTAGACAGGGGGAAAACATTCAGTACTTC. V is TRBV19 and J is TRBJ2-4, with 9 bases matching TRBD1. This CDR3 is 13 amino acids long. The V gene's germline CDR1 is LNHDA and CDR2 SQIVND (reference sequence). After removal of 4 bases from V and 5 bases from J, the junction contained 0 bases not matched to a gene.

The rearrangement joins TRBV11-2 to TRBJ1-1; D uncertain. CDR1 SGHAT and CDR2 FQNNGV come from the germline V gene. With 1 base removed from V and 10 bases from J, the gap between germline ends came to 16 bases. This CDR3 is 14 amino acids long. The CDR3 nucleotides read TGTGCCAGCAGCTTAGGGACGGGCGGCTTTGGAGCTTTCTTT. Protein: CASSLGTGGFGAFF.

This clone has just a few counts. The genes are TRBV19 and TRBJ1-5; 9 positions agree with TRBD1. CDR3 size: 16 residues. J gave up 5 bases and V 0 bases, and 5 bases lay outside the gene matches. CDR1 is LNHDA and CDR2 is SQIVND in the germline V gene (reference sequence). The CDR3 loop reads CASSIEPGQGDQPQHF. The CDR3 nucleotides read TGTGCCAGTAGTATAGAGCCGGGACAGGGAGATCAGCCCCAGCATTTT.

The CDR3 spells CASSRGLAGVSDTQYF. The CDR3 nucleotides are TGTGCCAGTAGTCGGGGACTAGCGGGAGTTTCCGATACGCAGTATTTT. J is TRBJ2-3 and V is TRBV19, with 14 bases fitting TRBD2. The germline V gene encodes CDR1 LNHDA and CDR2 SQIVND (reference sequence). CDR3 size: 16 residues. The ends lost 5 bases at V and 6 bases at J; junction bases unmatched: 7.

The chain combines TRBV7-9 with TRBJ2-1, with TRBD2 matching over 7 bases. Trimming took 9 bases from V and 4 from J; bases not matched to a gene: 15. Germline loops: CDR1 SEHNR, CDR2 FQNEAQ (reference sequence). The CDR3 length is 16 residues. The CDR3 nucleotides read TGTGCCAGTACCGGTCGAGCGGGAATGACTTACAATGAGCAGTTCTTC. Translating it yields CASTGRAGMTYNEQFF.

The rearrangement links TRBV10-1 to TRBJ1-1; 10 nucleotides agree with TRBD1. Trimming at V came to 5 bases and at J to 10 bases, leaving 4 bases not matched to a gene. Germline CDR1 and CDR2: WNHNN and SYGVQD (reference sequence). The CDR3 runs 12 residues. This CDR3 is CASSPGQGRAFF. The CDR3 coding sequence is TGCGCCAGCAGTCCGGGACAGGGGCGAGCTTTCTTT.